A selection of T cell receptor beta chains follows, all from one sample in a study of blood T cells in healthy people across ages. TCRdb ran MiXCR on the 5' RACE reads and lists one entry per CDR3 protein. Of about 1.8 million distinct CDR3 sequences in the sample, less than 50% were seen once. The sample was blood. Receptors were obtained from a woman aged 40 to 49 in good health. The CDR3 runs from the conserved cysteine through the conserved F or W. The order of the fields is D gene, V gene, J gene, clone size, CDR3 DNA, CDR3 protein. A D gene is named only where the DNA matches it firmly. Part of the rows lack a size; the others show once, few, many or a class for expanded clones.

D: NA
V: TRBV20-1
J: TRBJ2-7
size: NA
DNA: TGCAGTGCATTTGGGGGCCGAGAAGCTTTGAAGCAGTACTTC
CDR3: CSAFGGREALKQYF

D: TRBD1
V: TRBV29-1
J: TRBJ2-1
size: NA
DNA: TGCAGCGTTACGAGGGACAGGGGGAATGAGCAGTTCTTC
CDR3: CSVTRDRGNEQFF

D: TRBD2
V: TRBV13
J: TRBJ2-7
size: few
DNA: TGTGCCAGCAGCCCCGGGGGGAGAGTCTCCTACGAGCAGTACTTC
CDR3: CASSPGGRVSYEQYF

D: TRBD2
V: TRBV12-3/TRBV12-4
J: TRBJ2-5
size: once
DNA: TGTGCCAGCACCTACGGGACTAGCGGGGGTTGGAGCAGTGAGACCCAGTACTTC
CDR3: CASTYGTSGGWSSETQYF

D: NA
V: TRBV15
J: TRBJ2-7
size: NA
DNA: TGTGCCACCAGCAGAGTTCCGGGGTCACCCTACGAGCAGTACTTC
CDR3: CATSRVPGSPYEQYF

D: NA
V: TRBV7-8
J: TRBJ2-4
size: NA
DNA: TGTGCCAGCAGCTGGGGGACGGGAAATCAGTACTTC
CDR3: CASSWGTGNQYF

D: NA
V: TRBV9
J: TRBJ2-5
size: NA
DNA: TGTGCCAGCAGCTCTCCCGAGGGGCAGGGGGGCGAGACCCAGTACTTC
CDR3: CASSSPEGQGGETQYF

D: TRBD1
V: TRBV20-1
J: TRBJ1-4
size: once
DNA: TGCAGTGCTAGAGACGACAGGGTTGAAAAACTGTTTTTT
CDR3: CSARDDRVEKLFF

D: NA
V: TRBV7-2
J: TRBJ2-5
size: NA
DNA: TGTGCCAGCAGCTTAGACGGGATGGCCCGGGAGACCCAGTACTTC
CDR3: CASSLDGMARETQYF

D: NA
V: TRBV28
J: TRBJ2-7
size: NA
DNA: TGTGCCAGCAGTTTTTCGAATGGGGATTCCTACGAGCAGTACTTC
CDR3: CASSFSNGDSYEQYF

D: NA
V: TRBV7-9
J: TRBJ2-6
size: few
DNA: TGTGCCAGCAGTAAGGTCTCTGGGGCCAACGTCCTGACTTTC
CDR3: CASSKVSGANVLTF

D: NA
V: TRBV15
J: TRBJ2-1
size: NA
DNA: TGTGCCACCAGCGGGACTCCCGGACAGGCACACTCCTACAATGAGCAGTTCTTC
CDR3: CATSGTPGQAHSYNEQFF

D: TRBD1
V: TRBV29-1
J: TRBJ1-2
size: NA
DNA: TGCAGCGCCTGGACAGGGGACGGCTACACCTTC
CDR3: CSAWTGDGYTF

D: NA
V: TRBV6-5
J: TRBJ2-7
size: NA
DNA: TGTGCCAGCAGTTACGACTCCAGGGTCTACGAGCAGTACTTC
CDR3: CASSYDSRVYEQYF

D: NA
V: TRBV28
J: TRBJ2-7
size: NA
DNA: TGTGCCAGCAGTCCCCGTCGGCGCCACTACGAGCAGTACTTC
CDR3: CASSPRRRHYEQYF

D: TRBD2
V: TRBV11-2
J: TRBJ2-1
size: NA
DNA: TGTGCCAGCAGCATCGGGACTAGCGGGGTTGATGAGCAGTTCTTC
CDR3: CASSIGTSGVDEQFF

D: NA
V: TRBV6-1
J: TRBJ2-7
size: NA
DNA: TGTGCCACCGCAACCTGGCAGGGTACCTACGAGCAGTACTTC
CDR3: CATATWQGTYEQYF

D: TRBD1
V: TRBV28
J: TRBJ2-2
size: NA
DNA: TGTGCCAGCAGTTCACCCGGGACAGGGGGTTACGGGGAGCTGTTTTTT
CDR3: CASSSPGTGGYGELFF

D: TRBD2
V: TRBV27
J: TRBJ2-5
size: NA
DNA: TGTGCCAGCAGTTCCCTTGGCGGGGGGAAGACTGAGACCCAGTACTTC
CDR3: CASSSLGGGKTETQYF

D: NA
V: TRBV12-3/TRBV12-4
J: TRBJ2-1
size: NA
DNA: TGTGCCAGCAGGATAGCCAATGAGCAGTTCTTC
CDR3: CASRIANEQFF

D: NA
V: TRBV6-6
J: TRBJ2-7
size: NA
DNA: TGTGCCAGCGCATTGAAGGGGCTCTACGAGCAGTACTTC
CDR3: CASALKGLYEQYF

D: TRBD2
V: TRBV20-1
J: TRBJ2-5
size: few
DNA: TGCAGTGCTCCCCGGGGAGGCGCGGGGGGGAATTTGGAAGAGACCCAGTACTTC
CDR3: CSAPRGGAGGNLEETQYF

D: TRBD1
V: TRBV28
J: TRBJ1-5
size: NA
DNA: TGTGCCAGCAGCTGGACAGGGGAAGGTCGTCAGCCCCAGCATTTT
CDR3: CASSWTGEGRQPQHF

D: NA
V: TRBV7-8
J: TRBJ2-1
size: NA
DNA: TGTGCCAGCAGCTTAGACGAGGTCTACAATGAGCAGTTCTTC
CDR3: CASSLDEVYNEQFF

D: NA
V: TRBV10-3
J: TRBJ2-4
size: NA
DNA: TGTGCCATCAGCGACCAACAGGGACTGGGGGACATTCAGTACTTC
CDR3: CAISDQQGLGDIQYF

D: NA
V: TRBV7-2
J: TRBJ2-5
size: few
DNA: TGTGCCAGCAGCCCATCGGTGGGCGGGATGGGGGAGACCCAGTACTTC
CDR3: CASSPSVGGMGETQYF

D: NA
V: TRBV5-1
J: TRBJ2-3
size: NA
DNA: TGCGCCAGCAGCGATATTAGCACAGATACGCAGTATTTT
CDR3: CASSDISTDTQYF

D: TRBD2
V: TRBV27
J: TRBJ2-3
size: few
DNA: TGTGCCGCCCCTCCCCAGCGGGGGGGCGAAGATACGCAGTATTTT
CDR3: CAAPPQRGGEDTQYF

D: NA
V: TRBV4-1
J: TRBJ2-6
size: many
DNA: TGTGCCAGCAGTGACGGCTCTGGGGCCAACGTCCTGACTTTC
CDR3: CASSDGSGANVLTF

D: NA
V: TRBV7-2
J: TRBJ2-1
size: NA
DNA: TGTGCCAGCAGCCGAGCTACTGAGCAGTTCTTC
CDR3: CASSRATEQFF

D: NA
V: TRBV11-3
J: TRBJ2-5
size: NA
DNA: TGTGCCAGCAGCAGGGGTCCCACGGAGACCCAGTACTTC
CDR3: CASSRGPTETQYF

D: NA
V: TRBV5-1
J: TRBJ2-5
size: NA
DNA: TGCGCCAGCAGGCCGACTCAGGGTAGTTGGGAGACCCAGTACTTC
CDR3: CASRPTQGSWETQYF

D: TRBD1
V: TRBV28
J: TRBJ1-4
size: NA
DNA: TGTGCCAGCAAAACGGACAGGGGACTTGGGGAAAAACTGTTTTTT
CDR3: CASKTDRGLGEKLFF

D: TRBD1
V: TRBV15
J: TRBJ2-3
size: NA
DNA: TGTGCCACCAGCAGAGATCGGGGCCAGGGGGCAGATACGCAGTATTTT
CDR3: CATSRDRGQGADTQYF

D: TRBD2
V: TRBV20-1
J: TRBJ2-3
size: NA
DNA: TGCAGTGCTAGAGCTCAGGCGGGGGGCCAAGATACGCAGTATTTT
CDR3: CSARAQAGGQDTQYF

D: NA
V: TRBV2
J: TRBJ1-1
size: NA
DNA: TGTGCCAGCAGTAACGAGGCCCTCGGGATGAACACTGAAGCTTTCTTT
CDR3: CASSNEALGMNTEAFF

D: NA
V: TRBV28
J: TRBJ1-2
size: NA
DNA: TGTGCCATCCCGACAGGAAACTATGGCTACACCTTC
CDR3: CAIPTGNYGYTF

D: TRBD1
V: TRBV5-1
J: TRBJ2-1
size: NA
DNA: TGCGCCAGCAGCAAGACAGGGACAACGTTCAATGAGCAGTTCTTC
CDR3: CASSKTGTTFNEQFF

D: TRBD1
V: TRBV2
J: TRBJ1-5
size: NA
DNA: TGTGCCAGCAGGGGGGACAGGAGGAGCAATCAGCCCCAGCATTTT
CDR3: CASRGDRRSNQPQHF

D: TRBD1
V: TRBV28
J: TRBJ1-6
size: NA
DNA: TGTGCCAGCAGCAACAGGGGTATGACCCTCCACTTT
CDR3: CASSNRGMTLHF

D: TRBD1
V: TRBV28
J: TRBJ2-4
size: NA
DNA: TGTGCCAGCAGTTCCCTCACTCCGTCGACAGGGAACGGGCAGTACTTC
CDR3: CASSSLTPSTGNGQYF

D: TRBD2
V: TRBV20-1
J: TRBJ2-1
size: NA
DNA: TGCAGTGCCCCGGGGAGCGGGGGGAGCTCCTACAATGAGCAGTTCTTC
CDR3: CSAPGSGGSSYNEQFF

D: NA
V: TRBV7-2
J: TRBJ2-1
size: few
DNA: TGTGCCAGCAGCTTAAATGAAGGAGGGGAGCAGTTCTTC
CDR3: CASSLNEGGEQFF

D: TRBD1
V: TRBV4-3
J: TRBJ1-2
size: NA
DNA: TGCGCCAGCAGCCAAGATTTGGGGACAGCCCTCTATGGCTACACCTTC
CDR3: CASSQDLGTALYGYTF

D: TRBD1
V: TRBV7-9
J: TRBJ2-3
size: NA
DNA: TGTGCCAGCAGCTCAACGATACAGGGGGCCTTCTTCCCTACGCAGTATTTT
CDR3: CASSSTIQGAFFPTQYF